A selection of T cell receptor beta chains follows, all from one sample in a study of patients and donors after allogeneic stem cell transplantation. TCRdb recomputed calls from the RT-PCR reads with MiXCR, one row per CDR3 protein. The data contain roughly 940,000 distinct CDR3 sequences, roughly 18% of them singletons. The specimen was blood, either unsorted or a sorted T cell fraction (not recorded which). Receptors were obtained from a human donor who was either an allogeneic HSCT recipient or a stem cell or donor lymphocyte infusion donor (not recorded which). It is not recorded whose cells these are; they may come from a transplant donor. CDR3s include the opening cysteine and the closing phenylalanine or tryptophan. A D gene is named only where the DNA matches it firmly. Only part of the rows carry a size: once, few, many, or a class if the clone is expanded.

j_call d_call v_call clone_size cdr3_aa cdr3_nt
TRBJ2-7 . TRBV11-2 . CASSSNLQQYF TGTGCCAGCAGCTCCAACCTCCAGCAGTACTTC
TRBJ2-7 . TRBV27 . CASSSWTDNYEQYF TGTGCCAGCAGTTCATGGACGGATAACTACGAGCAGTACTTC
TRBJ1-1 . TRBV19 few CASSNGRGSDTEAFF TGTGCCAGTAGTAACGGGAGGGGATCAGACACTGAAGCTTTCTTT
TRBJ2-5 . TRBV2 . CASRPGTGETQYF TGTGCCAGCCGTCCCGGGACCGGTGAGACCCAGTACTTC
TRBJ2-7 . TRBV6-2/TRBV6-3 few CASTRDQIYEQYF TGTGCCAGCACCAGGGACCAGATCTACGAGCAGTACTTC
TRBJ1-1 . TRBV12-3/TRBV12-4 once CASSLRTASEAFF TGTGCCAGCAGCCTTCGGACAGCGAGTGAAGCTTTCTTT
TRBJ1-1 . TRBV2 many CATEALENTEAFF TGTGCCACCGAGGCCCTCGAGAACACTGAAGCTTTCTTT
TRBJ2-5 TRBD1 TRBV29-1 few CSGGTAQETQYF TGCAGCGGGGGGACAGCACAAGAGACCCAGTACTTC
TRBJ2-3 TRBD2 TRBV11-1 . CASSPTGGGATDTQYF TGTGCCAGCAGCCCCACGGGCGGGGGGGCGACAGATACGCAGTATTTT
TRBJ2-2 . TRBV4-1 . CASSPMENTGELFF TGCGCCAGCAGCCCCATGGAAAACACCGGGGAGCTGTTTTTT
TRBJ2-5 TRBD1 TRBV29-1 . CSVATGEGGYQETQYF TGCAGCGTCGCTACAGGGGAAGGGGGTTACCAAGAGACCCAGTACTTC
TRBJ2-5 . TRBV4-2 few CASSQDLRLPLGRETQYF TGTGCCAGCAGCCAAGATTTGAGACTACCCTTAGGAAGGGAGACCCAGTACTTC
TRBJ2-7 . TRBV28 few CASSPTGLASYEQYF TGTGCCAGCAGCCCTACAGGACTTGCCTCCTACGAGCAGTACTTC
TRBJ1-6 TRBD1 TRBV12-3/TRBV12-4 many CASSQGQLYNSPLHF TGTGCCAGCAGCCAGGGACAGCTCTATAATTCACCCCTCCACTTT
TRBJ2-1 . TRBV27 few CASSWGLKGTEQFF TGTGCCAGTTCTTGGGGGCTAAAGGGAACTGAGCAGTTCTTC
TRBJ2-3 TRBD2 TRBV5-1 . CASSRGLAGARSDTQYF TGCGCCAGCAGCCGTGGACTAGCGGGAGCGAGGTCAGATACGCAGTATTTT
TRBJ1-2 TRBD1 TRBV15 few CATSRGTGGNYGYTF TGTGCCACCAGCAGAGGGACAGGGGGGAACTATGGCTACACCTTC
TRBJ1-1 TRBD1 TRBV4-2 . CASSPTSAGGIRTEAFF TGTGCCAGCAGCCCGACAAGCGCAGGGGGAATTCGCACTGAAGCTTTCTTT
TRBJ2-5 TRBD2 TRBV20-1 . CSARPPLTSGEETQYF TGCAGTGCTAGGCCCCCTCTGACTAGCGGGGAAGAGACCCAGTACTTC
TRBJ2-7 TRBD1 TRBV5-1 . CASSPIGTGVYEQYF TGCGCCAGCAGCCCGATAGGGACAGGAGTTTACGAGCAGTACTTC
TRBJ2-3 TRBD1 TRBV12-3/TRBV12-4 few CASSFWDRGSTDTQYF TGTGCCAGCAGTTTTTGGGACAGGGGTAGCACAGATACGCAGTATTTT
TRBJ2-3 TRBD2 TRBV5-1 . CASSLLSSGRTDTQYF TGCGCCAGCAGCCTCCTCTCTAGCGGGAGGACAGATACGCAGTATTTT
TRBJ2-1 . TRBV20-1 few CSARGRNYNEQFF TGCAGTGCTAGGGGGAGGAATTACAATGAGCAGTTCTTC
TRBJ2-5 TRBD1 TRBV5-6 . CASSRQGWETQYF TGTGCCAGCAGCCGACAGGGGTGGGAGACCCAGTACTTC
TRBJ2-7 . TRBV5-1 . CASSPLQTGQYEQYF TGCGCCAGCAGCCCCCTCCAGACAGGACAATACGAGCAGTACTTC
TRBJ1-5 . TRBV4-1 . CASSQEQEGQPQHF TGCGCCAGCAGCCAAGAGCAGGAGGGTCAGCCCCAGCATTTT
TRBJ2-3 TRBD1 TRBV27 few CASSLNSRGMDTQYF TGTGCCAGCAGTTTAAATAGCAGGGGGATGGATACGCAGTATTTT
TRBJ1-3 . TRBV20-1 . CSARDRGQANTIYF TGCAGTGCTAGAGACCGGGGGCAGGCAAACACCATATATTTT
TRBJ2-3 TRBD2 TRBV29-1 . CSVCPSGSKDTQYF TGCAGCGTTTGCCCTAGCGGGAGTAAAGATACGCAGTATTTT
TRBJ1-1 TRBD1 TRBV4-2 few CASSPYWTGREGTEAFF TGTGCCAGCAGCCCCTACTGGACAGGGCGAGAGGGGACTGAAGCTTTCTTT
TRBJ2-1 . TRBV4-3 . CASSLTGPGALYNEQFF TGCGCCAGCAGCCTCACTGGGCCGGGGGCCCTGTACAATGAGCAGTTCTTC
TRBJ2-1 TRBD1 TRBV20-1 . CSAQRGPKQFF TGCAGTGCTCAGAGGGGGCCAAAGCAGTTCTTC
TRBJ1-2 . TRBV6-1 few CASRGEGANYGYTF TGTGCCAGCAGGGGGGAGGGGGCTAACTATGGCTACACCTTC
TRBJ2-7 . TRBV5-1 many CASSLALAYEQYF TGTGCCAGCAGTTTAGCGTTGGCCTACGAGCAGTACTTC
TRBJ1-4 . TRBV20-1 . CSAPALATNEKLFF TGCAGTGCTCCAGCTCTAGCAACTAATGAAAAACTGTTTTTT
TRBJ2-1 TRBD2 TRBV7-3 . CASSLTAGGPQSYNEQFF TGTGCCAGCAGCTTAACAGCGGGGGGGCCCCAGTCCTACAATGAGCAGTTCTTC
TRBJ2-5 TRBD2 TRBV5-1 . CASSFGTSGSVKTQYF TGCGCCAGCAGCTTCGGGACTAGCGGGAGTGTAAAGACCCAGTACTTC
TRBJ1-5 . TRBV10-3 . CAISDFGQKNQPQHF TGTGCCATCAGTGATTTCGGGCAGAAAAATCAGCCCCAGCATTTT
TRBJ1-5 . TRBV12-3/TRBV12-4 few CASSLGGRQPQHF TGTGCCAGCAGTTTAGGAGGGCGGCAGCCCCAGCATTTT
TRBJ1-1 TRBD1 TRBV9 few CASSAYAGQGTGAFF TGTGCCAGCAGCGCGTACGCCGGACAGGGAACTGGAGCTTTCTTT
TRBJ1-3 . TRBV10-3 . CAASSGDSGNTIYF TGTGCCGCCAGCTCAGGGGACTCTGGAAACACCATATATTTT
TRBJ1-1 . TRBV4-2 many CASSPKTSGELLNTEAFF TGTGCCAGCAGCCCCAAGACCAGCGGGGAACTATTGAACACTGAAGCTTTCTTT
TRBJ2-3 . TRBV20-1 . CSAGRGIGGTDTQYF TGCAGTGCTGGCCGCGGGATCGGTGGAACAGATACGCAGTATTTT
TRBJ2-3 . TRBV5-1 . CASSLRRGLTQYF TGCGCCAGCAGCTTACGTCGGGGGCTTACGCAGTATTTT
TRBJ2-7 . TRBV7-3 . CASSVGPYYEQYF TGTGCCAGCAGCGTCGGGCCCTACTACGAGCAGTACTTC
TRBJ2-3 . TRBV11-2 . CASSLGVWSTDTQYF TGTGCCAGCAGCTTAGGAGTCTGGAGCACAGATACGCAGTATTTT